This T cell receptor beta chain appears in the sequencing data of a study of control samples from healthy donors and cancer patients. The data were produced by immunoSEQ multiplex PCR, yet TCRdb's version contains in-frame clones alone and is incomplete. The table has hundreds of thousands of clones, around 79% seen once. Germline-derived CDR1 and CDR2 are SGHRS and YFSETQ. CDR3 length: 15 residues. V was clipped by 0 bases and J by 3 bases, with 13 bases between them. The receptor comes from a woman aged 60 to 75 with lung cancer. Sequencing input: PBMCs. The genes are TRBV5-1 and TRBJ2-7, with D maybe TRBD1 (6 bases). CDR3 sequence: CASSLGGPNGYEQYF. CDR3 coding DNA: TGCGCCAGCAGCTTGGGGGGGCCTAATGGCTACGAGCAGTACTTC.